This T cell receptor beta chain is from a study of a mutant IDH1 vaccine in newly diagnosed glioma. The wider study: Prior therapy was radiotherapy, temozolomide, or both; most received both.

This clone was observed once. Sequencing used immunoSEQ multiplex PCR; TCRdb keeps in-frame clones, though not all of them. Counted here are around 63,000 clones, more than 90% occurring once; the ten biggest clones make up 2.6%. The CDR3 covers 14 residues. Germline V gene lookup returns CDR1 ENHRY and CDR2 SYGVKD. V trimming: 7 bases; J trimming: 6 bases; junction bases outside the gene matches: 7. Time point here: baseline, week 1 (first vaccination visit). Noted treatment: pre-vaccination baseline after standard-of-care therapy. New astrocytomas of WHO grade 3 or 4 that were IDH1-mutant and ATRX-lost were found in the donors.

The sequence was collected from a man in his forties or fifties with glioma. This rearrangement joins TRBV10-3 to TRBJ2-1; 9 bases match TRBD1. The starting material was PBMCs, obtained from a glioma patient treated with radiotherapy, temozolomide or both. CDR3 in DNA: TGTGCCATCAAAAGACAGGGGGTGGGCAATGAGCAGTTCTTC. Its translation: CAIKRQGVGNEQFF.